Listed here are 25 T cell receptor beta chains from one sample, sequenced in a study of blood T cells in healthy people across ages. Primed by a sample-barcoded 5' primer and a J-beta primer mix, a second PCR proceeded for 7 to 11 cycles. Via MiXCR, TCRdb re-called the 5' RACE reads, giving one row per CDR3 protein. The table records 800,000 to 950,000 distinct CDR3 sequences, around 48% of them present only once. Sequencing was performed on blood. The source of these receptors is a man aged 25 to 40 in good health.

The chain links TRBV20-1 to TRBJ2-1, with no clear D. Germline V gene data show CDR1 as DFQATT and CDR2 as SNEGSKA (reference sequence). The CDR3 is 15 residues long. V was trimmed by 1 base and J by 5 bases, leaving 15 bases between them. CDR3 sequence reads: CSARVAASNDNEQFF. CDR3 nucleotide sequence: TGCAGTGCTAGAGTTGCAGCCTCTAACGACAATGAGCAGTTCTTC.

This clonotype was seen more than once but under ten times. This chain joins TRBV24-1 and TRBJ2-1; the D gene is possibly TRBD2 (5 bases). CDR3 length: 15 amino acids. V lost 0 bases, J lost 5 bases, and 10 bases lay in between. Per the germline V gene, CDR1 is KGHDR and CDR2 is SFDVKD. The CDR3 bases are TGTGCCACCAGTGATTTGTTGAGGGCTCACAATGAGCAGTTCTTC. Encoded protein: CATSDLLRAHNEQFF.

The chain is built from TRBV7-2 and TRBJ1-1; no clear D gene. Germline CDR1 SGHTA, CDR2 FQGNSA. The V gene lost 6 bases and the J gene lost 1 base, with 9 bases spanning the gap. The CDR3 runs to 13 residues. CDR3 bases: TGTGCCAGCAGGAAACAGCCGAACACTGAAGCTTTCTTT. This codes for CASRKQPNTEAFF.

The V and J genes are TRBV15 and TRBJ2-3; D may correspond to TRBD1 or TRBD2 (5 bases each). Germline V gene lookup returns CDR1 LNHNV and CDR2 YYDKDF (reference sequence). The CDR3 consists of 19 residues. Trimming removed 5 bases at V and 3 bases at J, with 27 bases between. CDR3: CATSGISGPQRGTTDTQYF. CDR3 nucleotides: TGTGCCACCAGCGGAATCAGCGGTCCACAGAGGGGAACAACAGATACGCAGTATTTT.

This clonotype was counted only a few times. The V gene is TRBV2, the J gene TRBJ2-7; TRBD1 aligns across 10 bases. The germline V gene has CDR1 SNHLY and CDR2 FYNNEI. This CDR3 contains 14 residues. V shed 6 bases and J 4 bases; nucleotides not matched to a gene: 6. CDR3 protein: CASRGQGNEYEQYF. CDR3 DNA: TGTGCCAGCAGGGGACAGGGGAATGAGTACGAGCAGTACTTC.

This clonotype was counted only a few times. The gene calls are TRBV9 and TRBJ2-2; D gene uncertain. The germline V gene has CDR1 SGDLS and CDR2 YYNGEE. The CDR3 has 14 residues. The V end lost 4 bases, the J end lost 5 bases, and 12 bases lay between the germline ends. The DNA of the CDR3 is TGTGCCAGCAGCCCGTTAAGTACGACCGGGGAGCTGTTTTTT. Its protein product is CASSPLSTTGELFF.

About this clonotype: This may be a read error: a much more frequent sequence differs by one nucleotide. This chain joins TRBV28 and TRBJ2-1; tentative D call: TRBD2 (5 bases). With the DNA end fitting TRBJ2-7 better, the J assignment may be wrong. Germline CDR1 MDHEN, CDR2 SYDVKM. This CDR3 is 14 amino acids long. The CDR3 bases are TGTGCCAGCAGGAGCGGTAGCTCCTACAATGAGCAGTACTTC. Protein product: CASRSGSSYNEQYF.

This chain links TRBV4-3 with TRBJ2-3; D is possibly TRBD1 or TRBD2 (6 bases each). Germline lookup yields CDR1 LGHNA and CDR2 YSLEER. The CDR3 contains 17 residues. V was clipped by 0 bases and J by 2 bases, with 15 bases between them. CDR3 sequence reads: CASSQDWGATFTDTQYF. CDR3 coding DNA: TGCGCCAGCAGCCAAGATTGGGGGGCAACTTTCACAGATACGCAGTATTTT.

The CDR3 is CASRGQKGTEAFF. The DNA of the CDR3 is TGCGCCAGCAGAGGACAGAAGGGCACTGAAGCTTTCTTT. The V and J genes are TRBV4-1 and TRBJ1-1, with a tentative D call TRBD1 (6 bases). The V and J ends lost 6 bases and 4 bases respectively, with 12 bases between them. The CDR3 spans 13 residues. Germline lookup yields CDR1 MGHRA and CDR2 YSYEKL.

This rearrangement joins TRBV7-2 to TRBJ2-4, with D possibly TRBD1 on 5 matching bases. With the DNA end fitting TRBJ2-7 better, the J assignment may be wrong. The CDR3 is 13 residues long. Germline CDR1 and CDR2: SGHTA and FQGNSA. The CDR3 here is CASSLSGAIEQYF. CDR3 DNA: TGTGCCAGCAGCCTTAGTGGGGCAATCGAGCAGTACTTC.

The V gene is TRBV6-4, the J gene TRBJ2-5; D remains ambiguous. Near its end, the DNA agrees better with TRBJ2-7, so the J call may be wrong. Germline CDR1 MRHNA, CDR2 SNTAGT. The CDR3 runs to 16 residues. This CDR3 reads CASSLRVSPHCYEQYF. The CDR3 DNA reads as TGTGCCAGCAGCCTCAGAGTGTCCCCCCACTGTTACGAGCAGTACTTC.

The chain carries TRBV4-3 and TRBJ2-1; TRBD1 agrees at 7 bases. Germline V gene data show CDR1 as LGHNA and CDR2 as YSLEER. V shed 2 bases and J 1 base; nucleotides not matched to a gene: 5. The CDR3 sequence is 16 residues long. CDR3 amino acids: CASSQSQGQSYNEQFF. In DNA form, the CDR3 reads TGCGCCAGCAGCCAAAGCCAGGGACAGTCCTACAATGAGCAGTTCTTC.

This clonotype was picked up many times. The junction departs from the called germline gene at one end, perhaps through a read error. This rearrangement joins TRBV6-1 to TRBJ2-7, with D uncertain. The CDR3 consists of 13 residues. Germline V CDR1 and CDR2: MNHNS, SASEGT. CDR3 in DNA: TGTGCCAGCAACGAAATTCGCTCCTCCGAGCAGTACTTC. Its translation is CASNEIRSSEQYF.

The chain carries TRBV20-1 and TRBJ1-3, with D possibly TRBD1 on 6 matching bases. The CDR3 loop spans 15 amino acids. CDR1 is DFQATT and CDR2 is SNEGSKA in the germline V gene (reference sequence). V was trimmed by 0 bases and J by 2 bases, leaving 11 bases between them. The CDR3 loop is CSARDSRTAGNTIYF. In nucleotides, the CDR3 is TGCAGTGCTAGAGACTCCCGGACAGCTGGAAACACCATATATTTT.

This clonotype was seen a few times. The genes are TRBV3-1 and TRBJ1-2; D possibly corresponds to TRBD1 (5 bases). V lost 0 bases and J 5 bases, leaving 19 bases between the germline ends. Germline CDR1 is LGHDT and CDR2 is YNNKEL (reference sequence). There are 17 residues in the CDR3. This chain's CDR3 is CASSQDLEGTGRYGYTF. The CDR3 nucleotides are TGTGCCAGCAGCCAAGATCTGGAAGGGACGGGACGTTATGGCTACACCTTC.

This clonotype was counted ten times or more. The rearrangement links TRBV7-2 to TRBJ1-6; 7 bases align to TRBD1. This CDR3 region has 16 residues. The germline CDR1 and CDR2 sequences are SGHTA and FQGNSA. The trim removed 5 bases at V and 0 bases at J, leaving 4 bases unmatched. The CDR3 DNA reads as TGTGCCAGCAGCCCCTCAGGGGGCTCCTATAATTCACCCCTCCACTTT. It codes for CASSPSGGSYNSPLHF.

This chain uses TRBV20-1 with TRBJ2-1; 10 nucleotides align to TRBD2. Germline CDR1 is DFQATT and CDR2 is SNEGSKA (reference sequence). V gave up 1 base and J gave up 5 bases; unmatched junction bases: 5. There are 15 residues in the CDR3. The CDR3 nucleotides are TGCAGTGCTAGAGGGGTAGCGGGAGGACACAATGAGCAGTTCTTC. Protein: CSARGVAGGHNEQFF.

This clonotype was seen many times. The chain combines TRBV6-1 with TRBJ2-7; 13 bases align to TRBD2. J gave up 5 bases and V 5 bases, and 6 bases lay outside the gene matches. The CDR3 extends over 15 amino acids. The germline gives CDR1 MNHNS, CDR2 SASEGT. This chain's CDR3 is CASSRTGTSGDEQYF. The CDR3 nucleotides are TGTGCCAGCAGTAGAACCGGGACTAGCGGGGACGAGCAGTACTTC.

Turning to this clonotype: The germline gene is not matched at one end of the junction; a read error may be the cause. The CDR3 nucleotides are TGCGCCAGCACCCCGGCGGGCGGTCAGCCCCAGCATTTT. Translation gives CASTPAGGQPQHF. The J gene is TRBJ1-5, the V gene TRBV6-5; D is uncertain. CDR1 is MNHEY, CDR2 SVGAGI, per germline. The CDR3 extends over 13 amino acids.

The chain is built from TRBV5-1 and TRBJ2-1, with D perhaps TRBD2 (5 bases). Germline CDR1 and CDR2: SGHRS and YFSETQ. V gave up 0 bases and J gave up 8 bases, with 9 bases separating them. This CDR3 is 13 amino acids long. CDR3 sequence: CASSLETTHEQFF. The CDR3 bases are TGCGCCAGCAGCTTGGAGACTACCCATGAGCAGTTCTTC.

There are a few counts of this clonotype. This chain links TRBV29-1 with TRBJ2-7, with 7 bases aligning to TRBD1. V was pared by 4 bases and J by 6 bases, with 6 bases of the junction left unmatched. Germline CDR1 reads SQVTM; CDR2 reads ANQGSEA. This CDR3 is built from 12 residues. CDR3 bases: TGCAGCGTTGTACAGGGGTCCATCGAGCAGTACTTC. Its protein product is CSVVQGSIEQYF.

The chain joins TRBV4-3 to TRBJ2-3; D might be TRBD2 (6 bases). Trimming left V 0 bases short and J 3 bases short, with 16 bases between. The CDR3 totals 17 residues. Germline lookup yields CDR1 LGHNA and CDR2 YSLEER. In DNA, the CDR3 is TGCGCCAGCAGCCAAGAAAGGGCGCGGGGATTGACAGATACGCAGTATTTT. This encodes CASSQERARGLTDTQYF.

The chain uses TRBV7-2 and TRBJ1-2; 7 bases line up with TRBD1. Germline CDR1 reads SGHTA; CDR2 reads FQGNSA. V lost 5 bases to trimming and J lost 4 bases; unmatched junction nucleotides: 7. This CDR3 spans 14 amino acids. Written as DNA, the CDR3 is TGTGCCAGCAGCCCCGCGGACAGGTTCTATGGCTACACCTTC. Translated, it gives CASSPADRFYGYTF.

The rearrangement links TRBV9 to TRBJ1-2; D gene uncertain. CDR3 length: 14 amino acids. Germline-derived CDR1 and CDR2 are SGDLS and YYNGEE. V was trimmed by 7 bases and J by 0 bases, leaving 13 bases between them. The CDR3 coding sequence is TGTGCCAGCCGGCCGGAGGGTCCTAACTATGGCTACACCTTC. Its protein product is CASRPEGPNYGYTF.

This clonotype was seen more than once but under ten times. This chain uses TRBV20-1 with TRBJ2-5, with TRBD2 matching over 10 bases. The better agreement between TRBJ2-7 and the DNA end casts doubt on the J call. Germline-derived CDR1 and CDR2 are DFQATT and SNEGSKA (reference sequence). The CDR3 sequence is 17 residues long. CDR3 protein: CSARDTGLAGVTYEQYF. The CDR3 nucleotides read TGCAGTGCTAGAGATACGGGGCTAGCGGGGGTGACCTACGAGCAGTACTTC.